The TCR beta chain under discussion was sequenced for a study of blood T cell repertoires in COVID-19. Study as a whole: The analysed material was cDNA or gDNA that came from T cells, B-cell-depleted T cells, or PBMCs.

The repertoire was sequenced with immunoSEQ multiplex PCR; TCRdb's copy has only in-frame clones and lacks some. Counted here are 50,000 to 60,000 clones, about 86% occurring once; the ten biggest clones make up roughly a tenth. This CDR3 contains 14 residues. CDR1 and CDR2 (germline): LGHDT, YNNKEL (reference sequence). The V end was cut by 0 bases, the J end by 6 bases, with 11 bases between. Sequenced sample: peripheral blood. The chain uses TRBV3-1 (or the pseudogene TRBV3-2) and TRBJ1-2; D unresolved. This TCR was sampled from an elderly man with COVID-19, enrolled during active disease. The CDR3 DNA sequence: TGTGCCAGCAGCCAAGACATCTCGAGGGATGGCTACACCTTC. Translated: CASSQDISRDGYTF.